Listed below are T cell receptor beta chains from one sample, sequenced in a study of identical twins. One entry per CDR3 protein, called by TCRdb with MiXCR from the 5' RACE reads. This sample has about 470,000 distinct CDR3 sequences; 20% to 30% occur once, and the top ten carry 2.9%. Another study also made use of these data, one on T cells expressing NK-cell markers.

The source material was CD4+ T cells sorted from blood. Receptors were obtained from a woman younger than 35 in good health. The CDR3 runs from the conserved cysteine through the conserved F or W. The D gene is left open where the match is weak. For some rows the clone size is stated as once, few or many, or as a class when expanded; others skip it.

TRBV20-1	few	TRBJ2-1	TRBD2	CSVSLAGGGYNEQFF	TGCAGTGTTTCTCTAGCGGGAGGAGGGTACAATGAGCAGTTCTTC
TRBV30	NA	TRBJ1-2	TRBD1	CAWSPRDRGDYGYTF	TGTGCCTGGAGTCCCCGGGACAGGGGGGACTATGGCTACACCTTC
TRBV19	NA	TRBJ2-5	NA	CASTSRKGETQYF	TGTGCCAGTACTTCCCGGAAAGGCGAGACCCAGTACTTC
TRBV10-3	NA	TRBJ2-5	NA	CAISDGGHSETQYF	TGTGCCATCAGTGATGGAGGGCATTCAGAGACCCAGTACTTC
TRBV7-3	NA	TRBJ2-7	TRBD2	CASSTGGTSYEQYF	TGTGCCAGCAGTACGGGAGGGACTTCCTACGAGCAGTACTTC
TRBV5-1	NA	TRBJ2-7	TRBD1	CASSEGGTSSYEQYF	TGCGCCAGCAGTGAAGGGGGCACAAGCTCCTACGAGCAGTACTTC
TRBV4-3	few	TRBJ2-1	TRBD2	CASSQVWGTSGSNEQFF	TGCGCCAGCAGCCAAGTGTGGGGGACTAGCGGGAGCAATGAGCAGTTCTTC
TRBV20-1	NA	TRBJ2-5	NA	CSARDPGQTQYF	TGCAGTGCTAGAGATCCCGGGCAGACCCAGTACTTC
TRBV28	NA	TRBJ1-2	NA	CASSVNGKGYTF	TGTGCCAGCAGCGTTAACGGGAAGGGCTACACCTTC
TRBV7-2	few	TRBJ2-1	NA	CASSFAASFYNEQFF	TGTGCCAGCAGCTTTGCAGCCTCCTTCTACAATGAGCAGTTCTTC
TRBV5-1	NA	TRBJ1-2	TRBD1	CASSVNRGPRSGYTF	TGCGCCAGTAGCGTCAACAGGGGGCCGAGGAGCGGCTACACCTTC
TRBV20-1	few	TRBJ2-7	TRBD2	CSARDPSSGGAHEQYF	TGCAGTGCTAGAGACCCCTCCAGCGGGGGGGCCCACGAGCAGTACTTC
TRBV20-1	few	TRBJ2-3	NA	CSARDMMTTSTDTQYF	TGCAGTGCTAGAGATATGATGACGACTAGCACAGATACGCAGTATTTT